The present entry profiles one T cell receptor beta chain with its context. Original methodology: Estimation of nucleated cell counts relied on the amplification of reference gene primers. Libraries were prepared by immunoSEQ multiplex PCR; TCRdb keeps only in-frame clonotypes and omits some of them. D and trimming were read from the DNA, whereas the V and J calls and clone size are those reported in that table. The top ten clones hold approximately 3.5% of a sample with about 59,000 clones, about four fifths of them seen once. These data are taken from a study of blood T cell repertoires in COVID-19. Study as a whole: Samples representing acute and convalescent COVID-19 were sourced from the United States, Italy and Spain. T cells, B-cell-depleted T cells, or PBMCs provided the cDNA or gDNA that served as material.

This CDR3 is 16 amino acids long. Trimming at V came to 1 base and at J to 5 bases, leaving 8 bases not matched to a gene. Germline CDR1 SGHAT, CDR2 FQNNGV. The clonotype was recovered from a woman of 80 years or more with acute or convalescent COVID-19. V and J are TRBV11-2 and TRBJ2-5, with 9 bases matching TRBD2. Material: peripheral blood. The CDR3 DNA follows: TGTGCCAGCAGCTTAGGTGGTAGCGGGAGATCGGAGACCCAGTACTTC. Protein sequence: CASSLGGSGRSETQYF.